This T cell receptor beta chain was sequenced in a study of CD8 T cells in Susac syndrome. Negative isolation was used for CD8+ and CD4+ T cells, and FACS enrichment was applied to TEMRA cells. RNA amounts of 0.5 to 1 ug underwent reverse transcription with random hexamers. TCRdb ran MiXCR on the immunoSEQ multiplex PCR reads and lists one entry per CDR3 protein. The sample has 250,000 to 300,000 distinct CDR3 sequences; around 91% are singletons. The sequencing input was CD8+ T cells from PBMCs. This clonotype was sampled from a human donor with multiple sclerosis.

This CDR3 reads CATSELQGVEETQYF. The CDR3 DNA sequence: TGTGCCACCAGTGAGCTACAGGGGGTGGAAGAGACCCAGTACTTC. This sequence joins TRBV24-1 and TRBJ2-5, with TRBD1 matching over 8 bases. Germline V gene sequence: CDR1 KGHDR, CDR2 SFDVKD. The CDR3 covers 15 residues. With 4 bases clipped from V and 3 bases from J, the junction kept 6 bases outside the gene matches.